The rows below give T cell receptor beta chains drawn from one sample of a study of blood T cell repertoires in COVID-19. Using immunoSEQ multiplex PCR, the repertoire was profiled, and TCRdb retains in-frame clones only, with some absent. Altogether more than 250,000 clones are present, approximately 85% being singletons, with the ten largest covering around 0.7%. The specimen was peripheral blood. The receptor source for this set is a human donor in a cohort sampled during active COVID-19. Both conserved end residues are trimmed from each CDR3.

V: TRBV28
J: TRBJ2-4
CDR3: ASSLYSPVGNIQY

V: TRBV28
J: TRBJ1-5
CDR3: ASSPTQGISEPQH

V: TRBV11-3
J: TRBJ2-7
CDR3: ASSPRQESYEQY

V: TRBV27
J: TRBJ2-3
CDR3: ASSFGPLAGGAGTDTQY

V: TRBV28
J: TRBJ2-7
CDR3: ASSLGGGLSEQY

V: TRBV27
J: TRBJ2-7
CDR3: ASSLQATYEQY

V: TRBV24-1
J: TRBJ1-1
CDR3: ATSDFPVTGYAEAF

V: TRBV6-2/TRBV6-3
J: TRBJ2-5
CDR3: ASSYAGESQETQY

V: TRBV5-1
J: TRBJ1-3
CDR3: ASSSGGGLNGNTIY

V: TRBV3-1/TRBV3-2
J: TRBJ2-7
CDR3: ASSQGSGVLLSYEQY

V: TRBV5-1
J: TRBJ1-5
CDR3: ASSPGQGLSGQPQH

V: TRBV6-6
J: TRBJ2-6
CDR3: ASTHGNSGANVLT

V: TRBV11-3
J: TRBJ2-2
CDR3: ASSLEWGKMNTGELF

V: TRBV7-2
J: TRBJ2-7
CDR3: ASSFLAGGRSYEQY

V: TRBV5-1
J: TRBJ2-2
CDR3: ASSWGRGQRAGELF

V: TRBV24-1
J: TRBJ1-2
CDR3: ATSDDGTAYGYT

V: TRBV7-8
J: TRBJ2-3
CDR3: ASSRTGSSGGADTQY

V: TRBV7-9
J: TRBJ2-5
CDR3: ASSYVGQFKETQY

V: TRBV27
J: TRBJ2-7
CDR3: ASSSLAGTGFYEQY

V: TRBV2
J: TRBJ2-1
CDR3: ASSVLPSGLSSYNEQF

V: TRBV15
J: TRBJ2-1
CDR3: ATSSPGVTYNEQF

V: TRBV11-2
J: TRBJ2-2
CDR3: ASSRFNTGELF

V: TRBV4-3
J: TRBJ2-7
CDR3: ASSRDLKNEQY

V: TRBV19
J: TRBJ2-5
CDR3: ASTKSGRATRETQY

V: TRBV18
J: TRBJ1-1
CDR3: ASSPGAEAF

V: TRBV29-1
J: TRBJ1-3
CDR3: SVDDRSSGNTIY

V: TRBV4-3
J: TRBJ1-4
CDR3: ASSQSPGLSGGYEKLF

V: TRBV5-4
J: TRBJ1-1
CDR3: ASSFFNRNTEAF

V: TRBV5-6
J: TRBJ2-7
CDR3: ASSEGLAEYEQY

V: TRBV6-6
J: TRBJ2-7
CDR3: ASSYAASVSGYEQY

V: TRBV27
J: TRBJ2-2
CDR3: ATLGTSGRTEAGELF

V: TRBV4-1
J: TRBJ2-3
CDR3: ASSQEEWADTQY

V: TRBV7-3
J: TRBJ1-2
CDR3: ASSLNAPTGNYGYT

V: TRBV28
J: TRBJ2-7
CDR3: ASRPGQIYEQY

V: TRBV30
J: TRBJ2-7
CDR3: AWNPPTGSSYEQY

V: TRBV3-1/TRBV3-2
J: TRBJ1-3
CDR3: ASSQARQGMRYTIY

V: TRBV7-6
J: TRBJ1-2
CDR3: ASSLEVSGGWYGYT

V: TRBV5-8
J: TRBJ1-5
CDR3: ASSFDRGPTNRPQH